Sequencing of this TCR beta chain was carried out in a study of shared clonotypes between healthy human individuals. The naive CD8 subset, CD45RO-negative cells positively selected for CCR7, excluded terminally differentiated effector memory CD45RA+ cells. The table lists this clone with a count of one. What it recognizes is unknown. The CDR3 length is 12 residues. Per germline, CDR1 SQVTM and CDR2 ANQGSEA. V dropped 0 bases and J dropped 4 bases, with 6 bases sitting between them. Produced via immunoSEQ multiplex PCR; TCRdb's table is partial and in-frame only. The repertoire holds about 580,000 clones, with roughly 98% as singletons. The study's findings and limits: About 5% of naive CD4 clonotypes were shared across several donors. The study found lower generation probabilities in non-shared clonotypes than in those shared by all four donors. Researchers found naive subsets generally carried larger estimated richness than memory subsets. For sorted subsets, rarefaction showed incomplete sequencing despite large depth.

This TCR derives from a man aged 30 to 45 in good health. Specimen: naive CD8+ T cells sorted from blood. The rearrangement links TRBV29-1 to TRBJ1-2, with D uncertain. CDR3 DNA: TGCAGCGTTGAAGAGGGCCTCTATGGCTACACCTTC. It codes for CSVEEGLYGYTF.